This entry lists 26 T cell receptor beta chains sequenced from one sample in a study of blood T cells in healthy people across ages. A second roughly 7 to 11 cycle PCR used barcoded and J-beta primers. TCRdb processed the 5' RACE reads anew with MiXCR; each CDR3 protein has one entry. The sample has roughly 800,000 distinct CDR3 sequences, roughly 25% seen once. These data were likewise used in another study, on T cells of mothers and their children.

The specimen sequenced was blood. Receptor source: a boy between 10 and 17 years old in good health.

The V gene is TRBV29-1, the J gene TRBJ1-1; D perhaps matches TRBD1 (6 bases). This CDR3 has 12 residues. Trimming took off 7 bases at V and 4 bases at J, with 13 bases between the two ends. Germline V lookup: CDR1 SQVTM, CDR2 ANQGSEA. CDR3 amino acids: CSAEGGPTEAFF. Here the CDR3 DNA reads TGCAGCGCCGAAGGGGGTCCCACTGAAGCTTTCTTT.

Concerning this clonotype: Germline is not matched at one junction end, which may reflect a read error. The CDR3, as DNA: TGTGCCAGCAGCTTAGCTGGAGACTTC. As protein: CASSLAGDF. The gene calls are TRBV7-9 and TRBJ2-5; D is ambiguous. CDR1 and CDR2 (germline): SEHNR, FQNEAQ (reference sequence). This CDR3 is built from 9 residues.

This clonotype has just a few counts. V and J are TRBV20-1 and TRBJ2-1; D gene unclear. CDR1 is DFQATT, CDR2 SNEGSKA, per germline (reference sequence). V lost 3 bases to trimming and J lost 2 bases, with 14 bases between them. The CDR3 runs 15 residues. CDR3 coding DNA: TGCAGTGCTAGCGTCCGGGCGAGGCCCTACAATGAGCAGTTCTTC. Translated: CSASVRARPYNEQFF.

This clonotype was seen a handful of times. In DNA, the CDR3 is TGTGCTAGTGGCCCGCACCAGGCGGTCTCCTACAATGAGCAGTTCTTC. Translating it yields CASGPHQAVSYNEQFF. The chain recombines TRBV12-5 with TRBJ2-1; no clear D gene. The V and J ends lost 6 bases and 0 bases respectively, with 15 bases between them. Germline CDR1 and CDR2: LGHNT and FRNRAP. This CDR3 region has 16 residues.

This clonotype has at least ten counts. The chain has TRBV7-9 and TRBJ2-7; 13 positions agree with TRBD2. After removal of 4 bases from V and 4 bases from J, the junction contained 1 base not matched to a gene. CDR3 length: 14 amino acids. In germline, CDR1 is SEHNR, CDR2 FQNEAQ (reference sequence). DNA for the CDR3: TGTGCCAGCAGCTCGGGACTAGCGGGATACGAGCAGTACTTC. Its translation: CASSSGLAGYEQYF.

The chain employs TRBV12-3 or TRBV12-4 and TRBJ2-5; perhaps D is TRBD1 or TRBD2 (6 bases each). The CDR3 sequence is 17 residues long. The V gene lost 5 bases and the J gene lost 5 bases, with 24 bases spanning the gap. The DNA for the CDR3 is TGTGCCAGCAGTCCCTGGGGGGCAGGGGTTATCCGGGAGACCCAGTACTTC. The encoded protein is CASSPWGAGVIRETQYF.

This chain uses TRBV3-1 with TRBJ2-1, with D possibly matching TRBD2 (6 bases). The end of the DNA aligns better with TRBJ2-5, so the J call may be wrong. From germline, CDR1 is LGHDT and CDR2 YNNKEL (reference sequence). The CDR3 loop spans 14 amino acids. Here the CDR3 reads CASSPRPGRETQYF. CDR3 in DNA: TGTGCCAGCAGCCCCCGTCCAGGGAGGGAGACCCAGTACTTC.

This clonotype has more than one count but fewer than ten. The CDR3 bases are TGCAGCGTTGATCAGACCGGGGAGACCCAGTACTTC. Protein product: CSVDQTGETQYF. The V call is TRBV29-1, the J call TRBJ2-1, with D unclear. The J call is uncertain, as TRBJ2-5 better fits the DNA end. The CDR3 runs to 12 residues. Per the germline V gene, CDR1 is SQVTM and CDR2 is ANQGSEA.

The chain combines TRBV4-1 with TRBJ2-1; 13 bases map to TRBD2. The germline V gene encodes CDR1 MGHRA and CDR2 YSYEKL. Trimming at V came to 1 base and at J to 4 bases, leaving 4 bases not matched to a gene. This CDR3 contains 17 residues. Written as DNA, the CDR3 is TGCGCCAGCAGCCAAGTACTAGCGGGGGGGGATTACAATGAGCAGTTCTTC. Its translation is CASSQVLAGGDYNEQFF.

This chain joins TRBV12-3 or TRBV12-4 and TRBJ2-5; tentatively, D is TRBD2 (5 bases). Trimming cost V 5 bases and J 0 bases, with 16 bases left between them. CDR3 length equals 16 residues. The CDR3 DNA sequence: TGTGCCAGCAGTCGCCTCTGGACGGGGTACCAAGAGACCCAGTACTTC. As protein: CASSRLWTGYQETQYF.

A note on this clonotype: Germline is not matched at one junction end, which may reflect a read error. This chain connects TRBV7-3 to TRBJ2-3; 12 bases fit TRBD1. Germline V gene sequence: CDR1 SGHTA, CDR2 FQGTGA. The CDR3 is made up of 15 amino acids. The CDR3 DNA sequence: TGTGCCGGCAGCGGGGGACAGGGGGCCCCAGATACGCAGTATTTT. Its protein is CAGSGGQGAPDTQYF.

This clonotype was counted only a few times. The V gene is TRBV29-1, the J gene TRBJ1-2; D call uncertain. V was cut by 6 bases and J by 8 bases, with 16 bases left in between. The CDR3 is made up of 12 amino acids. In germline, CDR1 is SQVTM, CDR2 ANQGSEA. Written as DNA, the CDR3 is TGCAGCGTCTCTCTAGGCCGATGGGGCTACACCTTC. This gives the protein CSVSLGRWGYTF.

The chain recombines TRBV9 with TRBJ2-5, with a weak D call TRBD1 (5 bases). The germline V gene encodes CDR1 SGDLS and CDR2 YYNGEE. There are 13 residues in the CDR3. Trimming pared 0 bases from V and 4 bases from J, leaving 7 bases between. This CDR3 reads CASSVDRTETQYF. The CDR3 DNA follows: TGTGCCAGCAGCGTAGACAGGACAGAGACCCAGTACTTC. Full variable domain (remainder filled in from reference TRBV9 and TRBJ2-5): DSGVTQTPKHLITATGQRVTLRCSPRSGDLSVYWYQQSLDQGLQFLIQYYNGEERAKGNILERFSAQQFPDLHSELNLSSLELGDSALYFCASSVDRTETQYFGPGTRLLVL.

A few counts support this clonotype. V is TRBV27 and J is TRBJ1-5; no clear D gene. V lost 5 bases to trimming and J lost 4 bases, with 12 bases between them. This CDR3 contains 14 residues. Per germline, CDR1 MNHEY and CDR2 SMNVEV (reference sequence). The CDR3 sequence: CASSADGVNQPQHF. The CDR3 nucleotides are TGTGCCAGCAGTGCAGACGGTGTGAATCAGCCCCAGCATTTT.

The V gene is TRBV5-1, the J gene TRBJ2-3; no clear D. In germline, CDR1 is SGHRS, CDR2 YFSETQ. Trimming shortened V by 0 bases and J by 4 bases, and 15 bases separated the two germline ends. The CDR3 covers 16 residues. CDR3 DNA sequence: TGCGCCAGCAGCTTGGCCGGATCAACCGCCGCAGATACGCAGTATTTT. Encoded protein: CASSLAGSTAADTQYF. Full variable domain (outside the CDR3, taken from reference TRBV5-1 and TRBJ2-3): KAGVTQTPRYLIKTRGQQVTLSCSPISGHRSVSWYQQTPGQGLQFLFEYFSETQRNKGNFPGRFSGRQFSNSRSEMNVSTLELGDSALYLCASSLAGSTAADTQYFGPGTRLTVL.

This clonotype has just a few counts. The chain carries TRBV20-1 and TRBJ2-3; 7 bases align to TRBD1. With 3 bases clipped from V and 1 base from J, the junction kept 16 bases outside the gene matches. CDR3 length equals 18 residues. Germline V CDR1 and CDR2: DFQATT, SNEGSKA (reference sequence). Written as DNA, the CDR3 is TGCAGTGCTAGTGCCCTTCAAGGGGGCGAGGTGGGCACAGATACGCAGTATTTT. This sequence encodes CSASALQGGEVGTDTQYF.

This rearrangement joins TRBV5-8 to TRBJ1-5; D is undetermined. This CDR3 has 16 residues. Trimming left V 2 bases short and J 2 bases short, with 14 bases between. The germline gives CDR1 SGHTS, CDR2 YDEGEE. CDR3 nucleotides: TGTGCCAGCAGCTTCCGGGCCGGAGGGCGCAATCAGCCCCAGCATTTT. Amino acids: CASSFRAGGRNQPQHF.

This clonotype was detected a few times. The gene calls are TRBV14 and TRBJ1-2; weak D call: TRBD1 (5 bases). Trimming removed 4 bases from V and 4 bases from J, with 16 bases in between. Germline V gene lookup returns CDR1 SGHDN and CDR2 FVKESK. The CDR3 spans 15 residues. The DNA for the CDR3 is TGTGCCAGCAGCCTAAGGCAGGGAGCGGGCTATGGCTACACCTTC. Encoded protein: CASSLRQGAGYGYTF.

This chain links TRBV4-1 with TRBJ2-5; the match to TRBD2 covers 10 bases. The J call may be in error: the DNA end matches TRBJ2-1 better. Germline CDR1 is MGHRA and CDR2 is YSYEKL. The CDR3 extends over 15 amino acids. CDR3 loop: CASSQERTSGNEQFF. In DNA, the CDR3 is TGCGCCAGCAGCCAAGAGCGGACTAGCGGCAATGAGCAGTTCTTC.

This clonotype was recorded a few times. The chain employs TRBV4-3 and TRBJ2-3; possible D gene TRBD1, 5 bases. Trimming cost V 0 bases and J 3 bases, with 10 bases left between them. Germline CDR1 LGHNA, CDR2 YSLEER. The CDR3 is made up of 15 amino acids. This CDR3 reads CASSQDTGRTDTQYF. CDR3 nucleotide sequence: TGCGCCAGCAGCCAAGATACAGGAAGGACAGATACGCAGTATTTT.

This clonotype has a handful of counts. The gene calls are TRBV7-8 and TRBJ2-7; 12 nucleotides line up with TRBD2. V shed 4 bases, J shed 2 bases, and the junction held 3 bases outside the gene matches. The CDR3 runs to 15 residues. Germline loops: CDR1 SGHVS, CDR2 FQNEAQ. This CDR3 reads CASSSASGGAYEQYF. In DNA, the CDR3 is TGTGCCAGCAGCTCCGCTAGCGGGGGGGCCTACGAGCAGTACTTC.

This clonotype was observed a handful of times. This chain uses TRBV4-1 with TRBJ1-1, with D tentatively TRBD1 (5 bases). Trimming took 0 bases from V and 10 from J, leaving 15 bases between them. The CDR3 contains 14 residues. Germline assignment: CDR1 MGHRA and CDR2 YSYEKL. The CDR3 spells CASSQDRVSGTAFF. For the CDR3, the DNA is TGCGCCAGCAGCCAAGATAGGGTCTCAGGGACAGCTTTCTTT.

The gene calls are TRBV13 and TRBJ2-1; D may correspond to TRBD1 or TRBD2 (6 bases each). Germline V gives CDR1 PRHDT, CDR2 FYEKMQ (reference sequence). Trimming removed 6 bases at V and 3 bases at J, with 18 bases between. This CDR3 has 16 residues. CDR3 loop: CASRGPPGAHYNEQFF. CDR3 coding DNA: TGTGCCAGCAGAGGACCCCCGGGGGCGCACTACAATGAGCAGTTCTTC.

This clonotype was detected a few times. V and J are TRBV20-1 and TRBJ1-2; no clear D gene. The CDR3 is 15 amino acids. Between the trimmed V and J ends, which lost 5 bases and 4 bases, there was a span of 20 bases. CDR1 is DFQATT, CDR2 SNEGSKA, per germline (reference sequence). The CDR3 loop is CSAPAGPSSPYGYTF. In DNA form, the CDR3 reads TGCAGTGCTCCCGCGGGTCCCTCTTCCCCCTATGGCTACACCTTC.

The chain couples TRBV4-1 to TRBJ2-7; 9 bases agree with TRBD1. V lost 2 bases to trimming and J lost 6 bases; unmatched junction nucleotides: 5. The CDR3 has 14 residues. Germline V lookup: CDR1 MGHRA, CDR2 YSYEKL. The CDR3 loop is CASSQQPDRGEQYF. Here the CDR3 DNA reads TGCGCCAGCAGCCAACAACCGGACAGGGGCGAGCAGTACTTC.

The chain is built from TRBV20-1 and TRBJ1-5, with D perhaps matching TRBD1 (5 bases). Trimming shortened V by 0 bases and J by 5 bases, and 11 bases separated the two germline ends. The germline gives CDR1 DFQATT, CDR2 SNEGSKA (reference sequence). This CDR3 region has 14 residues. The CDR3 region is CSAREEAGHQPQHF. The CDR3, as DNA: TGCAGTGCTAGAGAGGAGGCAGGGCATCAGCCCCAGCATTTT.